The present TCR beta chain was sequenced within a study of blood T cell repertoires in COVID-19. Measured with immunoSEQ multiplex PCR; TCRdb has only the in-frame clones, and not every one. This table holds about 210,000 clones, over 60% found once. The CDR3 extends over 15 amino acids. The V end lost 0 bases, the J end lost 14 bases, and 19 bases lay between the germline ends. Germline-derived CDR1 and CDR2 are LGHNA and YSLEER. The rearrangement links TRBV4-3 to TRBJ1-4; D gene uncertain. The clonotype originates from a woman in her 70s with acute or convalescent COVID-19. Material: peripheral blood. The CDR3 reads CASSQEQYPSGYLFF. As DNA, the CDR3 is TGCGCCAGCAGCCAAGAGCAGTACCCCTCGGGATATCTGTTTTTT.